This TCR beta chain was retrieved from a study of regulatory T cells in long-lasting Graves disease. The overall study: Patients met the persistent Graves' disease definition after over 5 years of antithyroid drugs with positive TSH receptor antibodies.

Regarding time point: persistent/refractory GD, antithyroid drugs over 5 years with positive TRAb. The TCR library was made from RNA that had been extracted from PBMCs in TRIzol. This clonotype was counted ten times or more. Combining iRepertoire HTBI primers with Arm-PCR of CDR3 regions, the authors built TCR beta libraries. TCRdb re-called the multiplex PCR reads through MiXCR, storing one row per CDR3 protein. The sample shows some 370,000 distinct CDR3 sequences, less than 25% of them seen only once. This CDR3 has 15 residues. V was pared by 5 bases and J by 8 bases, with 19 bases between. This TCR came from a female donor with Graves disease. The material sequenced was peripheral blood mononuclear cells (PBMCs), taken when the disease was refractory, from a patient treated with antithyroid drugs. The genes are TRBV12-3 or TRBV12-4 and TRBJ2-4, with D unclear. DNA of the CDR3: TGTGCCAGCAGTACCCAACAAGTACGAAGGGACATTCAGTACTTC. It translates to CASSTQQVRRDIQYF.